Listed here are 10 T cell receptor beta chains from one sample, sequenced in a study of cytomegalovirus exposure and HLA in healthy donors. PCR used 60 Vbeta primers and 13 Jbeta primers. Profiling relied on immunoSEQ multiplex PCR, and the TCRdb table lists in-frame clones only, not all of them. The data contain 120,000 to 150,000 clones, 73% of them singletons. The specimen sequenced was PBMCs. The receptors were sampled from a human donor in good health.

The gene calls are TRBV2 and TRBJ2-3; tentatively, D is TRBD2 (6 bases). Germline CDR1 SNHLY, CDR2 FYNNEI. V lost 3 bases, J lost 2 bases, and 9 bases lay in between. The CDR3 loop spans 14 amino acids. The DNA of the CDR3 is TGTGCCAGCAGTGACGGACTACTCACAGATACGCAGTATTTT. Translated: CASSDGLLTDTQYF.

V usage is TRBV5-1 and J usage is TRBJ2-7; D remains unclear. Germline-derived CDR1 and CDR2 are SGHRS and YFSETQ. V lost 0 bases to trimming and J lost 3 bases, with 16 bases between them. The CDR3 is made up of 16 amino acids. CDR3 sequence reads: CASSLDRRPASYEQYF. In DNA form, the CDR3 reads TGCGCCAGCAGCTTGGATCGACGCCCGGCTAGCTACGAGCAGTACTTC. Variable domain in full (rest from reference TRBV5-1 and TRBJ2-7): KAGVTQTPRYLIKTRGQQVTLSCSPISGHRSVSWYQQTPGQGLQFLFEYFSETQRNKGNFPGRFSGRQFSNSRSEMNVSTLELGDSALYLCASSLDRRPASYEQYFGPGTRLTVT.

The V call is TRBV6-6, the J call TRBJ2-7, with TRBD2 matching over 8 bases. The V gene's germline CDR1 is MNHNY and CDR2 SVGAGI (reference sequence). The CDR3 contains 16 residues. After removal of 6 bases from V and 2 bases from J, the junction contained 12 bases not matched to a gene. CDR3 in amino acids: CASRNMAGGPPYEQYF. CDR3 coding DNA: TGTGCCAGCAGAAATATGGCGGGGGGCCCCCCCTACGAGCAGTACTTC.

The chain is built from TRBV2 and TRBJ1-4, with TRBD1 matching 9 bases. CDR3 length: 15 amino acids. J gave up 9 bases and V 4 bases, and 9 bases lay outside the gene matches. The germline gives CDR1 SNHLY, CDR2 FYNNEI. CDR3 amino acids: CASSADRGEMKKLFF. For the CDR3, the DNA is TGTGCCAGCAGTGCCGACAGGGGGGAGATGAAAAAACTGTTTTTT.

This clone was observed once. V gene TRBV19 combines with J gene TRBJ2-2; D may be TRBD1 (8 bases). Per germline, CDR1 LNHDA and CDR2 SQIVND (reference sequence). V lost 9 bases and J 5 bases, leaving 16 bases between the germline ends. There are 14 residues in the CDR3. This CDR3 is CASNKQGGTGELFF. CDR3 bases: TGTGCCAGCAACAAACAGGGGGGGACCGGGGAGCTGTTTTTT. Based on the CDR3 plus reference TRBV19 and TRBJ2-2, the full variable domain is DGGITQSPKYLFRKEGQNVTLSCEQNLNHDAMYWYRQDPGQGLRLIYYSQIVNDFQKGDIAEGYSVSREKKESFPLTVTSAQKNPTAFYLCASNKQGGTGELFFGEGSRLTVL.

This rearrangement joins TRBV5-8 to TRBJ2-1; D uncertain. The CDR3 covers 12 residues. Germline CDR1 is SGHTS and CDR2 is YDEGEE. Trimming pared 2 bases from V and 3 bases from J, leaving 3 bases between. CDR3 protein: CASSFSYNEQFF. CDR3 DNA sequence: TGTGCCAGCAGCTTTAGCTACAATGAGCAGTTCTTC.

This clone appeared a few times. The gene calls are TRBV4-1 and TRBJ1-1; tentative D call: TRBD1 (6 bases). This CDR3 comprises 13 residues. In germline, CDR1 is MGHRA, CDR2 YSYEKL. The germline V and J ends were trimmed by 6 bases and 8 bases, with 16 bases remaining between them. CDR3 loop: CASRFTGSTEAFF. CDR3 sequence (DNA): TGCGCCAGCAGATTTACAGGGTCAACGGAAGCTTTCTTT.

V is TRBV10-3 and J is TRBJ1-1; D remains ambiguous. This CDR3 comprises 15 residues. Trimming stripped 0 bases from V and 1 base from J, with 9 bases between. The germline gives CDR1 ENHRY, CDR2 SYGVKD. CDR3 DNA sequence: TGTGCCATCAGTGAGTCGATCCTATCGAACACTGAAGCTTTCTTT. Translated: CAISESILSNTEAFF.

V usage is TRBV19 and J usage is TRBJ2-3; 7 nucleotides line up with TRBD1. Trimming at V came to 6 bases and at J to 0 bases, leaving 6 bases not matched to a gene. The CDR3 loop spans 15 amino acids. Germline V gene lookup returns CDR1 LNHDA and CDR2 SQIVND (reference sequence). CDR3: CASSTGQRSTDTQYF. The CDR3 DNA sequence: TGTGCCAGTAGCACGGGACAGCGGAGCACAGATACGCAGTATTTT.

The genes are TRBV11-1 and TRBJ2-1; TRBD2 matches at 8 bases. CDR3 size: 14 residues. Germline assignment: CDR1 SGHAT and CDR2 FQDESV (reference sequence). With V trimmed by 5 bases and J by 8 bases, 8 bases remained unmatched. CDR3 in amino acids: CASSDPGLVYEQFF. The CDR3, as DNA: TGTGCCAGCAGCGACCCGGGACTAGTGTATGAGCAGTTCTTC.